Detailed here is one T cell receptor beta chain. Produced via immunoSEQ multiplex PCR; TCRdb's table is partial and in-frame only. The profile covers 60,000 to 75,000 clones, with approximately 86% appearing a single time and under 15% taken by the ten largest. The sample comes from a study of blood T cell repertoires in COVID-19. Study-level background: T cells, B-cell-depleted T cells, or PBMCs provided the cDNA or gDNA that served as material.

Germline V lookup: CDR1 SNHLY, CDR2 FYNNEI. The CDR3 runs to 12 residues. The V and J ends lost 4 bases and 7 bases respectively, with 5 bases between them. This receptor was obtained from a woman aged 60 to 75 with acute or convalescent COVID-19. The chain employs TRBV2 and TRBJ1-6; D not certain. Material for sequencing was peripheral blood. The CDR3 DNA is TGTGCCAGCAGTGGGCCCAATTCACCCCTCCACTTT. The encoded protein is CASSGPNSPLHF.